What follows are 17 T cell receptor beta chains derived from one specimen sequenced in a study of early T cells in non-severe SARS-CoV-2 infection. MiXCR, applied by TCRdb to the 5' RACE reads, yields one record per CDR3 protein. Altogether some 34,000 distinct CDR3 sequences are present, about 4.3% being singletons, with the ten largest covering 7.5% to 8.5%. The sample taken for sequencing was whole blood. Every receptor here comes from an adult who was a healthcare worker with PCR-confirmed SARS-CoV-2 infection or an uninfected control (not recorded which).

This clonotype has at least ten counts. The chain uses TRBV4-3 and TRBJ1-1, with D tentatively TRBD1 (6 bases). The CDR3 length is 14 residues. The V gene lost 0 bases and the J gene lost 4 bases, with 9 bases spanning the gap. From germline, CDR1 is LGHNA and CDR2 YSLEER. The CDR3 reads CASSQDRGITEAFF. For the CDR3, the DNA is TGCGCCAGCAGCCAAGACAGGGGCATCACTGAAGCTTTCTTT.

In this sample, this clonotype turned up many times. The gene calls are TRBV12-3 or TRBV12-4 and TRBJ1-5; D may be TRBD1 (5 bases). The V gene lost 2 bases and the J gene lost 5 bases, with 13 bases spanning the gap. The CDR3 runs 15 residues. The CDR3 is CASSLQGGADQPQHF. In nucleotides, the CDR3 is TGTGCCAGCAGTTTACAAGGCGGGGCAGATCAGCCCCAGCATTTT.

This clonotype has at least ten counts. The CDR3 bases are TGTGCCTGGAGTGACCTGAAGGGCTCACCCCTCCACTTT. This translates into CAWSDLKGSPLHF. The chain has TRBV30 and TRBJ1-6; D ambiguous. The CDR3 covers 13 residues. Germline values: CDR1 GTSNPN, CDR2 SVGIG (reference sequence). Trimming stripped 1 base from V and 10 bases from J, with 11 bases between. The whole variable domain, remainder taken from reference TRBV30 and TRBJ1-6, is SQTIHQWPATLVQPVGSPLSLECTVEGTSNPNLYWYRQAAGRGLQLLFYSVGIGQISSEVPQNLSASRPQDRQFILSSKKLLLSDSGFYLCAWSDLKGSPLHFGNGTRLTVT.

By proportion, this clonotype is medium-sized. This chain uses TRBV20-1 with TRBJ1-1, with D unresolved. This CDR3 region has 12 residues. Per germline, CDR1 DFQATT and CDR2 SNEGSKA (reference sequence). V lost 4 bases and J 0 bases, leaving 6 bases between the germline ends. CDR3 DNA sequence: TGCAGTGCTACAGAGATGAACACTGAAGCTTTCTTT. Its translation is CSATEMNTEAFF.

This clonotype was observed at least ten times. Mismatch with germline at one junction end may stem from a read error. The rearrangement links TRBV13 to TRBJ2-7; TRBD2 agrees at 9 bases. Germline assignment: CDR1 PRHDT and CDR2 FYEKMQ (reference sequence). The CDR3 sequence is 16 residues long. Here the CDR3 reads CASSVGGGADSYEQYF. DNA for the CDR3: TGTGCCAGCAGCGTAGGCGGGGGGGCCGACTCCTACGAGCAGTACTTC. The whole variable domain, filled in from reference TRBV13 and TRBJ2-7, reads AAGVIQSPRHLIKEKRETATLKCYPIPRHDTVYWYQQGPGQDPQFLISFYEKMQSDKGSIPDRFSAQQFSDYHSELNMSSLELGDSALYFCASSVGGGADSYEQYFGPGTRLTVT.

This clonotype occurred once. A much larger clone is a single base away; this may be a read error. J is TRBJ2-7 and V is TRBV6-6, with a tentative D call TRBD2 (5 bases). The CDR3 is 12 residues long. Trimming removed 4 bases from V and 6 bases from J, with 10 bases in between. Germline lookup yields CDR1 MNHNY and CDR2 SVGAGI (reference sequence). The CDR3 DNA reads TGTGCCAGCAGTTTATCGGGGTCCGAGCAGTACTTC. Translated, it gives CASSLSGSEQYF.

This clonotype was found many times. The gene calls are TRBV2 and TRBJ1-1, with D maybe TRBD1 (5 bases). Germline V gene sequence: CDR1 SNHLY, CDR2 FYNNEI. Trimming removed 9 bases at V and 13 bases at J, with 24 bases between. This CDR3 comprises 13 residues. CDR3 DNA: TGTGCCAGTCAGATAAGAGGGGTCCCCGGCGTTTTCTTT. This gives the protein CASQIRGVPGVFF.

This clonotype was seen at least ten times. The gene calls are TRBV20-1 and TRBJ2-3, with no clear D. The V end was cut by 6 bases, the J end by 0 bases, with 7 bases between. Germline values: CDR1 DFQATT, CDR2 SNEGSKA (reference sequence). The CDR3 extends over 12 amino acids. The CDR3 spells CSAYPSTDTQYF. Written as DNA, the CDR3 is TGCAGTGCATACCCTAGCACAGATACGCAGTATTTT.

In this sample, this clonotype turned up many times. This rearrangement joins TRBV5-1 to TRBJ2-3, with unresolved D. V was clipped by 0 bases and J by 5 bases, with 7 bases between them. Germline V gene lookup returns CDR1 SGHRS and CDR2 YFSETQ. This CDR3 is 13 amino acids long. The CDR3 region is CASSLASVDTQYF. The CDR3 DNA reads as TGCGCCAGCAGCTTGGCCAGCGTAGATACGCAGTATTTT.

This clonotype came up many times. The CDR3 nucleotides read TGTGCCAGCAGCAAAGGGGAACTAGTGGTCACAGATACGCAGTATTTT. Its protein is CASSKGELVVTDTQYF. This rearrangement joins TRBV21-1 to TRBJ2-3; the DNA was not used to check the table's D call, TRBD2. TRBV21-1 is flagged as a pseudogene. CDR3 length: 16 residues.

This clonotype has a count of ten or more. The CDR3 loop reads CASSLRGHEQYF. CDR3 sequence (DNA): TGTGCCAGCAGTTTAAGGGGCCACGAGCAGTACTTC. The genes are TRBV28 and TRBJ2-7; the D gene is possibly TRBD1 (5 bases). V was clipped by 2 bases and J by 5 bases, with 7 bases between them. Germline V gene data show CDR1 as MDHEN and CDR2 as SYDVKM. This CDR3 has 12 amino acids.

This clonotype was seen ten or more times. CDR3 bases: TGTGCCAGCAGTTCACAGGGGGCGGCTGGTGAAAAACTGTTTTTT. The encoded protein is CASSSQGAAGEKLFF. V is TRBV6-6 and J is TRBJ1-4; TRBD1 matches 9 bases. V trimming: 4 bases; J trimming: 7 bases; junction bases outside the gene matches: 7. Germline CDR1 and CDR2: MNHNY and SVGAGI (reference sequence). The CDR3 sequence is 15 residues long.

This clonotype appeared many times. This chain links TRBV10-1 with TRBJ2-5; D not resolved. Germline loops: CDR1 WNHNN, CDR2 SYGVQD (reference sequence). Trimming left V 8 bases short and J 0 bases short, with 10 bases between. The CDR3 loop spans 13 amino acids. The CDR3 DNA is TGCGCCAGCTCAGAGCCGAACCAAGAGACCCAGTACTTC. Translation: CASSEPNQETQYF.

This clonotype was observed at least ten times. The chain combines TRBV6-2 or TRBV6-3 with TRBJ2-1; D is ambiguous. The CDR3 extends over 13 amino acids. Trimming shortened V by 5 bases and J by 4 bases, and 9 bases separated the two germline ends. Germline loops: CDR1 MNHEY, CDR2 SVGEGT. For the CDR3, the DNA is TGTGCCAGCAGTCCTCTTTATTACAATGAGCAGTTCTTC. Its translation is CASSPLYYNEQFF.

This clonotype was counted many times. CDR3 nucleotide sequence: TGCGCCAGCAGCCGAATGAACCGGGACACAGATGAGCAGTTCTTC. Its translation is CASSRMNRDTDEQFF. The genes are TRBV4-3 and TRBJ2-1, with D possibly TRBD1 on 6 matching bases. The CDR3 contains 15 residues. Trimming took off 4 bases at V and 8 bases at J, with 18 bases between the two ends. Germline V lookup: CDR1 LGHNA, CDR2 YSLEER.

This clonotype was found many times. This rearrangement joins TRBV13 to TRBJ2-1, with D unresolved. The CDR3 sequence is 14 residues long. The V end lost 5 bases, the J end lost 8 bases, and 16 bases lay between the germline ends. Germline V gene sequence: CDR1 PRHDT, CDR2 FYEKMQ (reference sequence). CDR3 nucleotides: TGTGCCAGCAGCACCCGGACCCCTGGGGATGAGCAGTTCTTC. This translates into CASSTRTPGDEQFF.

The table lists this clonotype with many counts. This rearrangement joins TRBV12-3 or TRBV12-4 to TRBJ1-2; D remains unclear. The CDR3 length is 14 residues. V lost 5 bases to trimming and J lost 6 bases, with 16 bases between them. As DNA, the CDR3 is TGTGCCAGCAGTAACAAGGCGGGTTTCAATGGCTACACCTTC. The encoded protein is CASSNKAGFNGYTF.